This passage covers 16 T cell receptor beta chains from one sample sequenced in a study of T cell clones after liver transplantation. Some clones are missing from TCRdb's copy, which holds only in-frame ones; the method was immunoSEQ multiplex PCR. The top ten hold 2.1% of the sample, which has fewer than 80,000 clones, 80% to 90% seen once. The sample here was CD4+ T cells from blood, taken around 50 months after liver transplant. These TCRs come from a human patient who received a liver transplant. Part of the T cells may come from the graft donor.

There are a few counts of this clone. The chain has TRBV19 and TRBJ2-2; D is unresolved. Germline loops: CDR1 LNHDA, CDR2 SQIVND (reference sequence). The CDR3 runs to 14 residues. The germline V and J ends were trimmed by 5 bases and 0 bases, with 7 bases remaining between them. The CDR3 DNA reads as TGTGCCAGTAGTCTACAACCGAACACCGGGGAGCTGTTTTTT. Its translation: CASSLQPNTGELFF.

The chain links TRBV2 to TRBJ1-4, with D unresolved. This CDR3 contains 15 residues. Trimming left V 7 bases short and J 8 bases short, with 20 bases between. CDR1 and CDR2 (germline): SNHLY, FYNNEI. The CDR3, as DNA: TGTGCCAGCACCGCCTCCGGGCCCCCCTCCGAAAAACTGTTTTTT. Translation: CASTASGPPSEKLFF.

Only a few counts were recorded for this clone. The rearrangement joins TRBV2 to TRBJ2-3; no definite D call. V was trimmed by 5 bases and J by 3 bases, leaving 12 bases between them. The CDR3 contains 14 residues. Germline assignment: CDR1 SNHLY and CDR2 FYNNEI. In DNA, the CDR3 is TGTGCCAGCAGTAAGACCTGGGTTACAGATACGCAGTATTTT. Protein sequence: CASSKTWVTDTQYF.

J is TRBJ2-5 and V is TRBV11-1; D not resolved. The germline V gene has CDR1 SGHAT and CDR2 FQDESV (reference sequence). V dropped 6 bases and J dropped 0 bases, with 11 bases sitting between them. CDR3 length: 14 residues. CDR3 amino acids: CASSTTANQETQYF. Here the CDR3 DNA reads TGTGCCAGCAGTACTACAGCAAACCAAGAGACCCAGTACTTC.

Within the sample, this clone is medium-sized. J is TRBJ2-5 and V is TRBV11-2; unclear D gene. CDR1 is SGHAT and CDR2 is FQNNGV in the germline V gene. This CDR3 region has 13 residues. With 3 bases removed from V and 7 bases from J, the gap between germline ends came to 12 bases. In DNA form, the CDR3 reads TGTGCCAGCAGCTTGTTGCCGGCCAGGACCCAGTACTTC. Its translation: CASSLLPARTQYF.

The V gene is TRBV10-3, the J gene TRBJ2-6; D is perhaps TRBD1 (5 bases). This CDR3 contains 15 residues. V was cut by 3 bases and J by 4 bases, with 10 bases left in between. Germline CDR1 is ENHRY and CDR2 is SYGVKD. CDR3 region: CAISDRVSGANVLTF. CDR3 DNA sequence: TGTGCCATCAGTGACAGGGTGAGCGGGGCCAACGTCCTGACTTTC.

This clone was seen a handful of times. V is TRBV4-1 and J is TRBJ2-1, with a tentative D call TRBD1 (6 bases). V lost 0 bases to trimming and J lost 7 bases, with 13 bases between them. Germline values: CDR1 MGHRA, CDR2 YSYEKL. This CDR3 has 15 amino acids. CDR3 nucleotide sequence: TGCGCCAGCAGCCAAGATGGGGGACATGAAAATGAGCAGTTCTTC. Translated: CASSQDGGHENEQFF.

The rearrangement links TRBV28 to TRBJ2-7, with 8 bases identical to TRBD2. J lost 2 bases, V lost 6 bases, and 9 bases had no gene match. The CDR3 extends over 15 amino acids. The V gene's germline CDR1 is MDHEN and CDR2 SYDVKM. CDR3 residues: CASSVTSGLAYEQYF. The CDR3 bases are TGTGCCAGCAGCGTCACTAGCGGCCTCGCCTACGAGCAGTACTTC.

The chain couples TRBV2 to TRBJ2-4, with 15 bases lining up with TRBD2. The CDR3 is 17 amino acids. Germline V gives CDR1 SNHLY, CDR2 FYNNEI. V lost 6 bases and J lost 3; bases outside the gene matches: 6. The CDR3 region is CASRGTSGGRHKNIQYF. In nucleotides, the CDR3 is TGTGCCAGCAGGGGGACTAGCGGGGGGCGACACAAAAACATTCAGTACTTC.

The chain is built from TRBV19 and TRBJ2-1, with TRBD1 identical over 8 bases. Unmatched junction bases numbered 3, after V lost 2 bases and J lost 9 bases. This CDR3 is built from 13 residues. The germline V gene encodes CDR1 LNHDA and CDR2 SQIVND (reference sequence). The CDR3 nucleotides are TGTGCCAGTAGTATAACCAGGGGGCCTGAGCAGTTCTTC. Translation: CASSITRGPEQFF.

This chain links TRBV7-3 with TRBJ1-1; D perhaps matches TRBD1 (6 bases). This CDR3 contains 14 residues. Trimming stripped 2 bases from V and 2 bases from J, with 9 bases between. CDR1 SGHTA and CDR2 FQGTGA come from the germline V gene. The CDR3 region is CASSLGGANTEAFF. Written as DNA, the CDR3 is TGTGCCAGCAGCTTAGGGGGCGCAAACACTGAAGCTTTCTTT.

The rearrangement uses TRBV18 and TRBJ1-3; possible D gene TRBD1, 5 bases. Trimming cost V 3 bases and J 2 bases, with 11 bases left between them. The CDR3 consists of 15 residues. Per germline, CDR1 KGHSH and CDR2 LQKENI. CDR3 nucleotides: TGTGCCAGCTCACCTGAGGGGAGCGCTGGAAACACCATATATTTT. This translates into CASSPEGSAGNTIYF.

The chain is built from TRBV9 and TRBJ1-3, with a tentative D call TRBD1 (5 bases). The V end lost 3 bases, the J end lost 7 bases, and 17 bases lay between the germline ends. Germline CDR1 SGDLS, CDR2 YYNGEE. CDR3 length: 15 residues. The CDR3 here is CASSAPGTGANTIYF. CDR3 bases: TGTGCCAGCAGCGCCCCCGGGACCGGAGCCAACACCATATATTTT.

The V and J genes are TRBV2 and TRBJ2-1, with 8 bases matching TRBD1. J lost 6 bases, V lost 7 bases, and 5 bases had no gene match. CDR1 and CDR2 (germline): SNHLY, FYNNEI. The CDR3 is made up of 13 amino acids. CDR3 in amino acids: CASNLGTGNEQFF. CDR3 DNA: TGTGCCAGCAACCTGGGGACAGGCAATGAGCAGTTCTTC.

This clone was counted only a few times. This chain uses TRBV19 with TRBJ2-5, with D tentatively TRBD2 (5 bases). The germline V gene has CDR1 LNHDA and CDR2 SQIVND (reference sequence). Trimming shortened V by 4 bases and J by 4 bases, and 13 bases separated the two germline ends. This CDR3 comprises 14 residues. The CDR3 DNA sequence: TGTGCCAGTAGTAAGGTTAGGGCGGGAGAGACCCAGTACTTC. Translating gives CASSKVRAGETQYF. Complete variable domain (other parts from reference TRBV19 and TRBJ2-5): DGGITQSPKYLFRKEGQNVTLSCEQNLNHDAMYWYRQDPGQGLRLIYYSQIVNDFQKGDIAEGYSVSREKKESFPLTVTSAQKNPTAFYLCASSKVRAGETQYFGPGTRLLVL.

V gene TRBV6-5 combines with J gene TRBJ1-1, with unresolved D. With 6 bases removed from V and 0 bases from J, the gap between germline ends came to 11 bases. Germline-derived CDR1 and CDR2 are MNHEY and SVGAGI. The CDR3 consists of 14 residues. CDR3 nucleotide sequence: TGTGCCAGCAGCCGAGACCACATGAACACTGAAGCTTTCTTT. It yields the protein CASSRDHMNTEAFF.